The 11 T cell receptor beta chains below come from one sample, sequenced in a study of T cells of healthy individuals. TCRdb independently ran MiXCR on the 5' RACE reads; one entry per CDR3 protein. The data contain some 85,000 distinct CDR3 sequences, approximately 4.7% of them singletons. The receptors were sampled from a female donor in good health.

V and J are TRBV12-5 and TRBJ2-1; 10 nucleotides agree with TRBD2. V was clipped by 6 bases and J by 8 bases; unmatched bases: 10. The CDR3 consists of 15 residues. Germline CDR1 and CDR2: LGHNT and FRNRAP. In nucleotides, the CDR3 is TGTGCTAGTGGCACCCAGCGGGAGGGCCGCGATGAGCAGTTCTTC. Its protein is CASGTQREGRDEQFF.

This clonotype came up a few times. The chain joins TRBV12-3 or TRBV12-4 to TRBJ1-1, with unresolved D. The CDR3 length is 14 residues. The germline V and J ends were trimmed by 3 bases and 10 bases, with 18 bases remaining between them. Written as DNA, the CDR3 is TGTGCCAGCAGTTTTTTGCCCCCCACCCAGCCAGCTTTCTTT. Translating it yields CASSFLPPTQPAFF.

This clonotype was detected ten times or more. This chain links TRBV28 with TRBJ2-3; no firm D call. The CDR3 has 14 amino acids. V shed 7 bases and J shed 2 bases, with 13 bases lying between them. In germline, CDR1 is MDHEN, CDR2 SYDVKM. In nucleotides, the CDR3 is TGTGCCAGCACCCATCGCAAGGCCACAGATACGCAGTATTTT. This gives the protein CASTHRKATDTQYF.

In this sample, this clonotype turned up many times. The J gene is TRBJ1-1, the V gene TRBV10-3; 7 nucleotides line up with TRBD1. The V and J ends lost 4 bases and 3 bases, in that order; junction bases with no gene match: 8. Germline lookup yields CDR1 ENHRY and CDR2 SYGVKD. There are 15 residues in the CDR3. CDR3 residues: CAISGTAGGDTEAFF. In DNA, the CDR3 is TGTGCCATCAGTGGGACTGCAGGGGGAGACACTGAAGCTTTCTTT.

There are a few counts of this clonotype. The chain uses TRBV12-3 or TRBV12-4 and TRBJ1-2; 7 bases align to TRBD1. V lost 6 bases, J lost 2 bases, and 6 bases stayed unmatched. This CDR3 has 14 amino acids. The CDR3 reads CASRSGQANYGYTF. The DNA of the CDR3 is TGTGCCAGCAGAAGTGGACAGGCAAACTATGGCTACACCTTC.

This clonotype was observed a handful of times. V usage is TRBV29-1 and J usage is TRBJ1-1; TRBD1 agrees at 10 bases. V gave up 6 bases and J gave up 0 bases; unmatched junction bases: 4. The CDR3 has 14 amino acids. CDR1 and CDR2 from the germline V gene are SQVTM and ANQGSEA. CDR3 sequence reads: CSVGTGVMNTEAFF. The DNA for the CDR3 is TGCAGCGTCGGGACAGGGGTCATGAACACTGAAGCTTTCTTT.

Remarks on this clonotype: Since a much larger clone is just one base distant, this may be a read error. V and J are TRBV6-2 or TRBV6-3 and TRBJ2-7, with D perhaps matching TRBD1 (6 bases). V dropped 5 bases and J dropped 2 bases, with 13 bases sitting between them. Per germline, CDR1 MNHEY and CDR2 SVGEGT. There are 14 residues in the CDR3. CDR3 nucleotides: TGTGCCAGCAGTCCGGGACAACCACCCTACGAGCAGTACTTC. Translated: CASSPGQPPYEQYF.

The rearrangement links TRBV7-2 to TRBJ2-3; no reliable D call. Germline V CDR1 and CDR2: SGHTA, FQGNSA. V gave up 4 bases and J gave up 0 bases, with 8 bases separating them. The CDR3 has 14 residues. CDR3 amino acids: CASSSSFSTDTQYF. CDR3 nucleotides: TGTGCCAGCAGCTCATCCTTTAGCACAGATACGCAGTATTTT. The variable domain in full, with the rest retrieved from reference TRBV7-2 and TRBJ2-3, is GAGVSQSPSNKVTEKGKDVELRCDPISGHTALYWYRQSLGQGLEFLIYFQGNSAPDKSGLPSDRFSAERTGGSVSTLTIQRTQQEDSAVYLCASSSSFSTDTQYFGPGTRLTVL.

In this sample, this clonotype turned up many times. This chain uses TRBV11-2 with TRBJ2-7; D is unclear. With 4 bases removed from V and 2 bases from J, the gap between germline ends came to 12 bases. Germline values: CDR1 SGHAT, CDR2 FQNNGV. This CDR3 comprises 14 residues. As DNA, the CDR3 is TGTGCCAGCAGCTCCCGACTCTCTACCTACGAGCAGTACTTC. Amino acids: CASSSRLSTYEQYF.

Only a few counts were recorded for this clonotype. The chain couples TRBV28 to TRBJ1-1; 11 bases align to TRBD1. There are 18 residues in the CDR3. CDR1 MDHEN and CDR2 SYDVKM come from the germline V gene. V lost 0 bases, J lost 4 bases, and 10 bases stayed unmatched. The CDR3 DNA is TGTGCCAGCAGTTTATGGCCGTCCTCGGACAGGGGGCGCACTGAAGCTTTCTTT. Translating it yields CASSLWPSSDRGRTEAFF.

This clonotype was seen at least ten times. This chain links TRBV24-1 with TRBJ1-2; perhaps TRBD1 as D (5 bases). Germline CDR1 is KGHDR and CDR2 is SFDVKD. The CDR3 extends over 14 amino acids. Trimming cost V 5 bases and J 4 bases, with 13 bases left between them. CDR3 DNA sequence: TGTGCCACCAGTGGACTAGAGGACACCTATGGCTACACCTTC. Amino acids: CATSGLEDTYGYTF.